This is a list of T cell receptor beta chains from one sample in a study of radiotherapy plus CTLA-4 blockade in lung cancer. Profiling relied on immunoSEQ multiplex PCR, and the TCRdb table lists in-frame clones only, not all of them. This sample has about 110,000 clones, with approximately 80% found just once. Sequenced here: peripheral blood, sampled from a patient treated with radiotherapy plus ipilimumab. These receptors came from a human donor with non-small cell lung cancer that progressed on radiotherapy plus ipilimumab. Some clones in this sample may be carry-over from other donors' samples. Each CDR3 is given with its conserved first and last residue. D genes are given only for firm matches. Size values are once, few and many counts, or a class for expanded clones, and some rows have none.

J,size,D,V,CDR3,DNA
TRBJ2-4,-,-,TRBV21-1,CARDSLAKNIQYF,TGTGCCAGAGACAGTTTAGCCAAAAACATTCAGTACTTC
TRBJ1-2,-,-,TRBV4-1,CASSQVWQGRGYGYTF,TGCGCCAGCAGCCAAGTATGGCAGGGACGAGGCTATGGCTACACCTTC
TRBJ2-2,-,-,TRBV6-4,CASSDLFNTGELFF,TGTGCCAGCAGTGACCTCTTTAATACCGGGGAGCTGTTTTTT
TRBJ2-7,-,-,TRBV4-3,CASSQVWGNDREQYF,TGCGCCAGCAGCCAAGTATGGGGGAATGACCGCGAGCAGTACTTC
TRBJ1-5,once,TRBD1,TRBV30,CAWSKGTVKNQPQHF,TGTGCCTGGAGTAAAGGGACAGTAAAAAATCAGCCCCAGCATTTT
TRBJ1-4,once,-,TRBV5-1,CASSLTSGGEVEKLFF,TGCGCCAGCAGCTTGACCTCTGGGGGGGAGGTTGAAAAACTGTTTTTT
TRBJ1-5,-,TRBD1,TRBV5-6,CASSSPGTGPNQPQHF,TGTGCCAGCAGCTCCCCGGGGACAGGGCCCAATCAGCCCCAGCATTTT
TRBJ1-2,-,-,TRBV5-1,CASSFHRVSPYGYTF,TGCGCCAGCAGCTTTCACAGGGTGAGCCCCTATGGCTACACCTTC
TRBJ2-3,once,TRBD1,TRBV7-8,CASSSGTGETDTQYF,TGTGCCAGCAGCTCCGGGACAGGGGAAACAGATACGCAGTATTTT
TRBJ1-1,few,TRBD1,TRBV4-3,CASSQAYRGRTEAFF,TGCGCCAGCAGCCAAGCTTACAGGGGGCGAACTGAAGCTTTCTTT
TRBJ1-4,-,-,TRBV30,CAWSAKLTRALSTNEKLFF,TGTGCCTGGAGCGCCAAGCTAACTCGGGCATTGTCAACTAATGAAAAACTGTTTTTT
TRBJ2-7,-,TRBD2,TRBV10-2,CASSASGGTYEQYF,TGCGCCAGCAGTGCTAGCGGGGGGACCTACGAGCAGTACTTC
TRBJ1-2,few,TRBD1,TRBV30,CAWSVLGNPGTAYGYTF,TGTGCCTGGAGTGTACTTGGAAATCCCGGGACAGCTTATGGCTACACCTTC
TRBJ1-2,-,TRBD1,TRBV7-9,CASKGQIYGYTF,TGTGCCAGTAAGGGACAGATCTATGGCTACACCTTC
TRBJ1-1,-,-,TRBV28,CASSPGAFNEAFF,TGTGCCAGCAGTCCAGGGGCTTTTAATGAAGCTTTCTTT
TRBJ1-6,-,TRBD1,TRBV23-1,CASRRTGYNSPLHF,TGCGCCAGCAGACGGACAGGTTATAATTCACCCCTCCACTTT
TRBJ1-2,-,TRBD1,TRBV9,CASSPSGTGTGANYGYTF,TGTGCCAGCAGCCCGAGTGGGACCGGGACAGGGGCCAACTATGGCTACACCTTC
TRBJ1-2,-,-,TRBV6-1,CASSSQNYGYTF,TGTGCCAGCAGTTCGCAGAACTATGGCTACACCTTC
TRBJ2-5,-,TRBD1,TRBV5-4,CASSSRQGRETQYF,TGTGCCAGCAGCAGCCGACAGGGTCGAGAGACCCAGTACTTC
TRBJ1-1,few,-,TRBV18,CASSPRTGMNTEAFF,TGTGCCAGCTCACCTCGCACAGGGATGAACACTGAAGCTTTCTTT
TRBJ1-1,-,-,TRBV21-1,CATEEGGTMNTEAFF,TGTGCCACCGAAGAGGGGGGGACAATGAACACTGAAGCTTTCTTT
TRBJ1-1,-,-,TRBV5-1,CASSLASGGPDEAFF,TGCGCCAGCAGCCTGGCCAGCGGGGGGCCCGATGAAGCTTTCTTT
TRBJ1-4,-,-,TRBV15,CATKKTSTNEKLFF,TGTGCCACCAAAAAGACATCAACTAATGAAAAACTGTTTTTT
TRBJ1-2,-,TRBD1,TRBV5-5,CASSLAGGYSGYTF,TGTGCCAGCAGCTTAGCAGGGGGCTACTCTGGCTACACCTTC
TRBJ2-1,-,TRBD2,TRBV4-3,CASSTRLAGGHNEQFF,TGCGCCAGCAGCACACGGCTAGCGGGGGGTCACAATGAGCAGTTCTTC
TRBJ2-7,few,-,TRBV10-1,CASSDYTGSEQYF,TGCGCCAGCAGTGATTATACAGGGAGCGAGCAGTACTTC
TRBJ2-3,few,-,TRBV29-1,CSVEWADGGITDTQYF,TGCAGCGTTGAATGGGCTGATGGGGGTATCACAGATACGCAGTATTTT
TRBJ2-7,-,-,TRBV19,CASSIRGLGQQYF,TGTGCCAGTAGTATTAGAGGTTTGGGGCAGCAGTACTTC